This T cell receptor beta chain was retrieved from a study of PD-1 blockade in classical Hodgkin lymphoma. Profiling relied on immunoSEQ multiplex PCR, and the TCRdb table lists in-frame clones only, not all of them. The sample records about 72,000 clones, about 93% being singletons. Relapse was seen in all patients after autologous stem cell transplantation, and brentuximab vedotin exposure was variable. The best responses consisted of complete response, partial response or progressive disease. General study results and limits: Diversity in CD4+ TCRs, unlike that measured in CD8+ TCRs, had risen significantly by C4D1. Although disease activity or prior therapy may be involved, causes of the repertoire differences remain undefined.

Comment on this clone: What it binds is not known.

The sample here was peripheral blood mononuclear cells (PBMCs), taken at baseline. The clonotype comes from a human donor with classical Hodgkin lymphoma.

This CDR3 is CASSLQGARGTGELFF. The CDR3 DNA reads TGTGCCAGCAGCCTCCAGGGGGCGCGGGGCACCGGGGAGCTGTTTTTT. This chain uses TRBV7-8 with TRBJ2-2; 8 bases agree with TRBD1. V shed 5 bases and J 4 bases; nucleotides not matched to a gene: 9. The germline V gene encodes CDR1 SGHVS and CDR2 FQNEAQ. The CDR3 is made up of 16 amino acids.